This T cell receptor (beta chain) was sequenced in a study of T cell responses to AZD1222 COVID-19 vaccine. Second-dose schedules of about 4 or about 12 weeks were combined. This clone was seen once. This table comes from immunoSEQ multiplex PCR, and its TCRdb copy is limited to in-frame clones, with some not included. The sample has some 150,000 clones, 92% seen once. The CDR3 covers 17 residues. V was shortened by 5 bases and J by 3 bases, with 22 bases between the two germline ends. Germline V lookup: CDR1 SGHVS, CDR2 FNYEAQ. The source material was peripheral blood, sampled 28 days after the second AZD1222 dose. The clonotype was recovered from an adult who received the AZD1222 COVID-19 vaccine. The chain combines TRBV7-6 with TRBJ1-1; D unclear. CDR3 sequence reads: CASSPSRWREGDTEAFF. CDR3 nucleotide sequence: TGTGCCAGCAGCCCATCTCGGTGGAGGGAGGGAGACACTGAAGCTTTCTTT.